Each of the 24 T cell receptor beta chains below was sequenced from the same sample in a study of cytomegalovirus exposure and HLA in healthy donors. In the PCR, 60 Vbeta and 13 Jbeta primers were used. TCRdb's copy holds only in-frame clones and misses some; the assay was immunoSEQ multiplex PCR. The sample lists approximately 290,000 clones, about four fifths seen once, with around 0.33% in the top ten. The material sequenced was PBMCs. The receptor source for this set is a girl aged 2 to 9 in good health and CMV-seronegative.

The CDR3 region is CASSQTSGGQETQYF. The CDR3 coding sequence is TGTGCCAGCAGCCAGACTAGCGGGGGGCAAGAGACCCAGTACTTC. V is TRBV6-4 and J is TRBJ2-5, with TRBD2 matching over 13 bases. The ends lost 6 bases at V and 2 bases at J; junction bases unmatched: 3. The CDR3 contains 15 residues. In germline, CDR1 is MRHNA, CDR2 SNTAGT.

The chain links TRBV9 to TRBJ1-3, with 7 bases aligning to TRBD1. Trimming took 1 base from V and 2 from J; bases not matched to a gene: 3. The V gene's germline CDR1 is SGDLS and CDR2 YYNGEE. There are 15 residues in the CDR3. CDR3 amino acids: CASSVNTGAGNTIYF. The CDR3 coding sequence is TGTGCCAGCAGCGTAAATACAGGGGCTGGAAACACCATATATTTT.

This clone occurred a few times. V usage is TRBV7-7 and J usage is TRBJ1-1; 7 bases are shared with TRBD1. After removal of 0 bases from V and 3 bases from J, the junction contained 7 bases not matched to a gene. CDR3 size: 16 residues. Germline-derived CDR1 and CDR2 are SSHAT and FNYEAQ (reference sequence). CDR3 DNA sequence: TGTGCCAGCAGCTTAGCCCTGGACAGGTCGGACACTGAAGCTTTCTTT. Translating gives CASSLALDRSDTEAFF.

This rearrangement joins TRBV27 to TRBJ2-7; 8 bases match TRBD2. There are 14 residues in the CDR3. From germline, CDR1 is MNHEY and CDR2 SMNVEV (reference sequence). Germline trimming cut 6 bases from V and 2 bases from J; bases unmatched to any gene: 6. The CDR3 DNA reads as TGTGCCAGCAGCGGGGGGGAGAGGGCCTACGAGCAGTACTTC. Protein product: CASSGGERAYEQYF.

The rearrangement links TRBV27 to TRBJ1-2; 8 bases are a match to TRBD1. The ends lost 5 bases at V and 4 bases at J; junction bases unmatched: 9. This CDR3 has 15 amino acids. Germline CDR1 and CDR2: MNHEY and SMNVEV (reference sequence). The DNA of the CDR3 is TGTGCCAGCAGTGGAGGACAGGGCATTGCCTATGGCTACACCTTC. As protein: CASSGGQGIAYGYTF.

The gene calls are TRBV5-1 and TRBJ1-1; 8 nucleotides align to TRBD1. The CDR3 is 14 residues long. V trimming: 0 bases; J trimming: 7 bases; junction bases outside the gene matches: 5. The germline CDR1 and CDR2 sequences are SGHRS and YFSETQ. CDR3 sequence: CASSLGQGAVEAFF. CDR3 in DNA: TGCGCCAGCAGCTTGGGTCAGGGGGCTGTTGAAGCTTTCTTT.

The V call is TRBV27, the J call TRBJ2-7, with D perhaps TRBD1 (6 bases). Germline V gene data show CDR1 as MNHEY and CDR2 as SMNVEV (reference sequence). CDR3 length: 15 residues. V was trimmed by 6 bases and J by 7 bases, leaving 22 bases between them. The CDR3 nucleotides are TGTGCCAGCAGCCACACTTCCTCAGGGGCCGGGGAGCAGTACTTC. The encoded protein is CASSHTSSGAGEQYF.

CDR3 DNA sequence: TGTGCCAGCAGCAACCGGGACAGGGAACACGAGCAGTACTTC. Protein product: CASSNRDREHEQYF. J is TRBJ2-7 and V is TRBV13; 9 nucleotides line up with TRBD1. In germline, CDR1 is PRHDT, CDR2 FYEKMQ (reference sequence). CDR3 size: 14 residues. The ends lost 5 bases at V and 5 bases at J; junction bases unmatched: 7.

The chain has TRBV9 and TRBJ2-3; 10 positions agree with TRBD2. From germline, CDR1 is SGDLS and CDR2 YYNGEE. This CDR3 has 16 residues. With 0 bases clipped from V and 1 base from J, the junction kept 2 bases outside the gene matches. CDR3 in DNA: TGTGCCAGCAGCGTAGTGCTAGCGGGGGGCACAGATACGCAGTATTTT. Residues: CASSVVLAGGTDTQYF.

The gene calls are TRBV5-1 and TRBJ2-1, with D possibly being TRBD1 (6 bases). Germline CDR1 SGHRS, CDR2 YFSETQ. V lost 4 bases to trimming and J lost 4 bases, with 33 bases between them. The CDR3 runs to 21 residues. CDR3 DNA sequence: TGCGCCAGCAGCCTCAGGGCCAGGACCCCAGGGGCGGAGAGGGCTTACAATGAGCAGTTCTTC. This gives the protein CASSLRARTPGAERAYNEQFF.

A few counts support this clone. This chain connects TRBV10-3 to TRBJ2-5; D is unclear. Trimming left V 4 bases short and J 1 base short, with 13 bases between. Germline V CDR1 and CDR2: ENHRY, SYGVKD. The CDR3 length is 15 residues. The CDR3 region has the DNA TGTGCCATCAGTGGGGCCGATGGTCGCCAAGAGACCCAGTACTTC. It encodes CAISGADGRQETQYF.

The chain recombines TRBV4-1 with TRBJ1-1; D ambiguous. Germline assignment: CDR1 MGHRA and CDR2 YSYEKL. CDR3 length: 14 amino acids. V dropped 2 bases and J dropped 1 base, with 8 bases sitting between them. In DNA form, the CDR3 reads TGCGCCAGCAGCCAAATTAATAGGAACACTGAAGCTTTCTTT. This gives the protein CASSQINRNTEAFF.

The chain has TRBV9 and TRBJ2-5, with 14 bases fitting TRBD2. The J segment lost 2 bases and the V segment lost 7 bases, leaving 13 bases of the junction unmatched. Per the germline V gene, CDR1 is SGDLS and CDR2 is YYNGEE. CDR3 length: 18 residues. CDR3 sequence: CASSSPGTSGSGQETQYF. The CDR3 DNA reads as TGTGCCAGCTCTAGCCCAGGGACTAGCGGGAGTGGGCAAGAGACCCAGTACTTC.

The V gene is TRBV7-9, the J gene TRBJ1-2; 9 bases map to TRBD1. The junction had 7 bases not matched to a gene; V was cut back by 1 base and J by 7 bases. The CDR3 has 15 residues. Germline CDR1 is SEHNR and CDR2 is FQNEAQ (reference sequence). The CDR3 DNA is TGTGCCAGCAGCTTAGGCGACAGGGGGGCGGGTGGCTACACCTTC. Its protein is CASSLGDRGAGGYTF.

CDR3 sequence reads: CASSTQGVRSPLHF. The CDR3 nucleotides are TGTGCCAGTAGTACACAGGGGGTTCGGTCACCCCTCCACTTT. The genes are TRBV19 and TRBJ1-6; 8 bases fit TRBD1. Germline values: CDR1 LNHDA, CDR2 SQIVND (reference sequence). The CDR3 sequence is 14 residues long. V trimming: 4 bases; J trimming: 10 bases; junction bases outside the gene matches: 6.

V gene TRBV30 combines with J gene TRBJ2-7; 9 bases fit TRBD1. The CDR3 extends over 15 amino acids. In germline, CDR1 is GTSNPN, CDR2 SVGIG (reference sequence). V was pared by 0 bases and J by 3 bases, with 6 bases of the junction left unmatched. The CDR3 DNA reads as TGTGCCTGGAGTGTACGGGGACAGGGCCACTACGAGCAGTACTTC. It encodes CAWSVRGQGHYEQYF.

The CDR3 protein is CASSLGGGGSYEQYF. The CDR3 nucleotides are TGCGCCAGCAGCTTGGGGGGAGGAGGGTCCTACGAGCAGTACTTC. J is TRBJ2-7 and V is TRBV5-1, with D possibly TRBD2 on 6 matching bases. V gave up 0 bases and J gave up 1 base, with 11 bases separating them. Germline assignment: CDR1 SGHRS and CDR2 YFSETQ. This CDR3 has 15 amino acids. Complete variable domain (other parts from reference TRBV5-1 and TRBJ2-7): KAGVTQTPRYLIKTRGQQVTLSCSPISGHRSVSWYQQTPGQGLQFLFEYFSETQRNKGNFPGRFSGRQFSNSRSEMNVSTLELGDSALYLCASSLGGGGSYEQYFGPGTRLTVT.

J is TRBJ1-5 and V is TRBV5-8; 8 nucleotides match TRBD1. Germline CDR1 is SGHTS and CDR2 is YDEGEE. This CDR3 is 15 amino acids long. The junction had 2 bases not matched to a gene; V was cut back by 0 bases and J by 3 bases. The CDR3 bases are TGTGCCAGCAGCTTGGGACAGGGGTACAATCAGCCCCAGCATTTT. Translated, it gives CASSLGQGYNQPQHF.

The chain couples TRBV28 to TRBJ2-7; D is possibly TRBD2 (5 bases). The CDR3 has 16 amino acids. Germline CDR1 is MDHEN and CDR2 is SYDVKM. Trimming cost V 5 bases and J 1 base, with 18 bases left between them. CDR3 loop: CASSGLQGSGSYEQYF. CDR3 nucleotides: TGTGCCAGCAGTGGCCTTCAAGGGAGCGGATCCTACGAGCAGTACTTC.

The J gene is TRBJ2-5, the V gene TRBV7-2; TRBD2 matches at 7 bases. Germline assignment: CDR1 SGHTA and CDR2 FQGNSA. V trimming: 6 bases; J trimming: 5 bases; junction bases outside the gene matches: 9. This CDR3 is built from 14 residues. Here the CDR3 DNA reads TGTGCCAGCAGTACGGGGGGAGGTTCGGAGACCCAGTACTTC. Its protein is CASSTGGGSETQYF.

The V gene is TRBV28, the J gene TRBJ2-7; 7 bases agree with TRBD2. V shed 7 bases, J shed 5 bases, and the junction held 11 bases outside the gene matches. The CDR3 consists of 14 residues. Germline assignment: CDR1 MDHEN and CDR2 SYDVKM. CDR3 DNA sequence: TGTGCCAGCAATGTGGAGGCGGGAGACCACGAGCAGTACTTC. This codes for CASNVEAGDHEQYF.

The chain is built from TRBV29-1 and TRBJ2-3, with TRBD2 matching 8 bases. The germline V gene has CDR1 SQVTM and CDR2 ANQGSEA. J was trimmed by 4 bases and V by 2 bases; bases with no gene match: 5. The CDR3 covers 14 residues. The CDR3 nucleotides read TGCAGCGTTGAAACGACTAGCGTCCCAGATACGCAGTATTTT. Encoded protein: CSVETTSVPDTQYF.

The gene calls are TRBV5-4 and TRBJ2-7, with a weak D call TRBD1 (6 bases). V dropped 4 bases and J dropped 3 bases, with 17 bases sitting between them. Looked up from germline, CDR1 is SGHNT and CDR2 is YYREEE (reference sequence). CDR3 length equals 15 residues. The CDR3 reads CASSHRQESDYEQYF. The CDR3 coding sequence is TGTGCCAGCAGCCATCGACAGGAATCAGACTACGAGCAGTACTTC.

The chain uses TRBV7-9 and TRBJ2-7; tentative D call: TRBD1 (6 bases). The CDR3 spans 13 residues. Germline lookup yields CDR1 SEHNR and CDR2 FQNEAQ (reference sequence). V was cut by 6 bases and J by 3 bases, with 12 bases left in between. The CDR3 sequence: CASRVTGSYEQYF. CDR3 DNA: TGTGCCAGCAGGGTAACAGGGAGCTACGAGCAGTACTTC.